This is a list of T cell receptor beta chains from one sample in a study of patients and donors after allogeneic stem cell transplantation. TCRdb redid the calling of the RT-PCR reads with MiXCR, one entry per CDR3 protein. The sample has about 960,000 distinct CDR3 sequences, 15% to 20% seen once. What was sequenced was blood, either unsorted or a sorted T cell fraction (not recorded which). The source of these receptors is a human donor who was either an allogeneic HSCT recipient or a stem cell or donor lymphocyte infusion donor (not recorded which). It is not recorded whose cells these are; they may come from a transplant donor. Both conserved end residues are part of each CDR3. The order of the fields is clone size, D gene, V gene, J gene, CDR3 DNA, CDR3 protein. A D gene is named only where the DNA matches it firmly. Clone size is shown for a subset of rows, as once, few, many or a class of expanded clone.

>-|-|TRBV9|TRBJ2-1
TGTGCCAGCAGCGTAAGAAGCGGCTCCTACAATGAGCAGTTCTTC
CASSVRSGSYNEQFF
>-|-|TRBV3-1|TRBJ2-2
TGTGCCAGCAGCCCACCGGGACCCCTTAAGCTGTTTTTT
CASSPPGPLKLFF
>few|-|TRBV11-3|TRBJ1-1
TGTGCCAGCAGCGATAGTCAGAGGAACACTGAAGCTTTCTTT
CASSDSQRNTEAFF
>few|-|TRBV29-1|TRBJ2-1
TGCAGCGACGAGGCGTCAGGGTCCTACAATGAGCAGTTCTTC
CSDEASGSYNEQFF
>few|TRBD2|TRBV6-5|TRBJ2-7
TGTGCCAGCAGTTATCGACTAGCGGGCCACTACGAGCAGTACTTC
CASSYRLAGHYEQYF
>-|-|TRBV6-2/TRBV6-3|TRBJ1-1
TGTGCCAGCAGTTACTTCGCCAGATCAACCGAAGCTTTCTTT
CASSYFARSTEAFF
>-|-|TRBV19|TRBJ1-5
TGTGCCAGTAGTGACTCCAGGGAATATAGCAATCAGCCCCAGCATTTT
CASSDSREYSNQPQHF
>-|TRBD2|TRBV5-6|TRBJ2-7
TGTGCCAGCAGCTTTAATGGACTAGCGGTGTACGAGCTGTACTTC
CASSFNGLAVYELYF
>-|TRBD1|TRBV7-9|TRBJ1-1
TGTGCCAGCAGCTTACAGGGGGCTATGAACACTGAAGCTTTCTTT
CASSLQGAMNTEAFF
>few|TRBD2|TRBV20-1|TRBJ2-1
TGCAGTGCTTCGACTAGCGCCCGGTACAATGAGCAGTTCTTC
CSASTSARYNEQFF
>-|-|TRBV7-9|TRBJ1-2
TGTGCCAGCAGCTTAGTACAGACTTACTATGGCTACACCTTC
CASSLVQTYYGYTF
>-|TRBD2|TRBV5-4|TRBJ2-1
TGTGCCAGCAGCTTAACGGGAGGGGACAATGAGCAGTTCTTC
CASSLTGGDNEQFF
>few|-|TRBV5-1|TRBJ2-1
TGCGCCAGCAGCACCTACGACAGGAGCTCCTACAATGAGCAGTTCTTC
CASSTYDRSSYNEQFF
>few|-|TRBV7-9|TRBJ2-7
TGTGCCAGCAGCGCCCAACAGGGCCCATCCTACGAGCAGTACTTC
CASSAQQGPSYEQYF
>few|-|TRBV2|TRBJ2-7
TGTGCCAGCAGGGGACTTGGTGTCGAGCAGTACTTC
CASRGLGVEQYF
>-|TRBD1|TRBV24-1|TRBJ2-5
TGTGCCACCAGTGACTTTAAGGACAGGGGCCCGCTATGGGAGACCCAGTACTTC
CATSDFKDRGPLWETQYF
>few|-|TRBV15|TRBJ2-7
TGTGCCACCAGCATTGGCAGCCATTCCTACGAGCAGTACTTC
CATSIGSHSYEQYF
>-|TRBD1|TRBV5-1|TRBJ1-5
TGCGCCAGCAGCTTGGGGGACAGGGGGCCTCAGCCCCAGCATTTT
CASSLGDRGPQPQHF
>few|-|TRBV21-1|TRBJ2-7
TGTGCCAGCACCCTCGGGGGGCGGAACCGGCGATTCTCCTACGAGCAGTACTTC
CASTLGGRNRRFSYEQYF
>many|TRBD1|TRBV4-3|TRBJ1-5
TGCGCCAGTAGTAAGGGGGCAGGTCAGCCCCAGCATTTT
CASSKGAGQPQHF
>-|-|TRBV29-1|TRBJ2-1
TGCAGCGTTGGTCAGGAACTTTACAATGAGCAGTTCTTC
CSVGQELYNEQFF
>-|TRBD2|TRBV6-2/TRBV6-3|TRBJ2-1
TGTGCCAGCAGTCAGGGGACTAGCAAACAACGAAGCCACGACAATGAGCAGTTCTTC
CASSQGTSKQRSHDNEQFF
>few|-|TRBV12-3/TRBV12-4|TRBJ2-3
TGTGCCAGCATCCCCCAAGTTCGAGGGGTGGGTACAGATACGCAGTATTTT
CASIPQVRGVGTDTQYF
>-|TRBD2|TRBV7-9|TRBJ2-2
TGTGCCAGCAGCTTAGCAGCGGCTAGCGGGAGAGCCGGGGAGCTGTTTTTT
CASSLAAASGRAGELFF
>-|TRBD2|TRBV7-9|TRBJ2-7
TGTGCCAGCAGCTTCGGCGGACTAGCGGGAAATAGCTACGAGCAGTACTTC
CASSFGGLAGNSYEQYF
>-|-|TRBV20-1|TRBJ2-1
TGCAGTGCTATAGGGCTATACAATGAGCAGTTCTTC
CSAIGLYNEQFF
>few|-|TRBV6-1|TRBJ1-6
TGTGCCAGCAGTGTACAGGGAGTCGGAAATTCACCCCTCCACTTT
CASSVQGVGNSPLHF
>few|-|TRBV4-3|TRBJ2-1
TGCGCCAGCAGCCTCAACAGGGCGGTCAATGAGCAGTTCTTC
CASSLNRAVNEQFF
>few|-|TRBV24-1|TRBJ1-2
TGTGCCACCAGTGATTCTCCGGAGGGCGACTATGGCTACACCTTC
CATSDSPEGDYGYTF
>once|TRBD2|TRBV20-1|TRBJ2-2
TGCAGTGCCCGGACTAGACATTCAAACACCGGGGAGCTGTTTTTT
CSARTRHSNTGELFF
>many|-|TRBV4-3|TRBJ1-1
TGCGCCAGCAGCAGGGCCGCGAACACTGAAGCTTTCTTT
CASSRAANTEAFF
>-|TRBD2|TRBV5-1|TRBJ2-3
TGCGCCAGCAGCCAAGTAACTAGCGGGCTTGGAGATACGCAGTATTTT
CASSQVTSGLGDTQYF
>-|TRBD2|TRBV12-3/TRBV12-4|TRBJ2-1
TGTGCCAGCAGTTTTCCGACTAGCGGGGTCTACAATGAGCAGTTCTTC
CASSFPTSGVYNEQFF
>-|-|TRBV11-2|TRBJ1-2
TGTGCCAGCAGCCTATCGTCGGGGGGCCAAGCGGGGAGTTATGGCTACACCTTC
CASSLSSGGQAGSYGYTF
>few|-|TRBV12-3/TRBV12-4|TRBJ2-5
TGTGCCAGCAGTTATATAACTTTCGAAGACGGCGACGTAGAGGCCCAGTACTTC
CASSYITFEDGDVEAQYF
>few|-|TRBV5-1|TRBJ2-2
TGCGCCAGCAGCCCCCTAAATGTATGGGCCGGGGAGCTGTTTTTT
CASSPLNVWAGELFF
>few|-|TRBV12-3/TRBV12-4|TRBJ1-2
TGTGCCAGCAGCCGCCGGCAAGAGAATGGCTACACCTTC
CASSRRQENGYTF
>-|-|TRBV7-9|TRBJ2-7
TGTGCCAGCAGCTTGGTACCGACCCCCGCCTACGAGCAGTACTTC
CASSLVPTPAYEQYF
>many|-|TRBV12-3/TRBV12-4|TRBJ1-2
TGTGCCAGCAGCTCTGACAGGCCCTATGGCTACACCTTC
CASSSDRPYGYTF
>-|TRBD2|TRBV5-1|TRBJ2-1
TGCGCCAGCAGTTTTCTAGCGGACTACAATGAGCAGTTCTTC
CASSFLADYNEQFF
>-|-|TRBV7-2|TRBJ2-1
TGTGCCAGCAGCTTAGCCAGCCAGGGGGGGAATGAGCAGTTCTTC
CASSLASQGGNEQFF
>-|TRBD1|TRBV10-1|TRBJ2-7
TGCGCCAGCATCAATACTGGACAGGGCTACGAGCAGTACTTC
CASINTGQGYEQYF
>-|TRBD1|TRBV18|TRBJ1-2
TGTGCCAGCTCACCAGGGACAGACCTAAACTATGGCTACACCTTC
CASSPGTDLNYGYTF
>-|-|TRBV7-6|TRBJ1-3
TGTGCCAGCAGCTCTCGCAGTACTGGAAACACCATATATTTT
CASSSRSTGNTIYF
>-|-|TRBV14|TRBJ1-1
TGTGCCAGCAGCCAAGATACGGCGAAAGCTTTCTTT
CASSQDTAKAFF
>-|-|TRBV5-1|TRBJ1-2
TGCGCCAGCATCGACAGGAGCCACAACTATGGCTACACCTTC
CASIDRSHNYGYTF
>few|TRBD1|TRBV12-3/TRBV12-4|TRBJ1-6
TGTGCCAGCAGTTTGACCGGGACAGGGAATTCACCCCTCCACTTT
CASSLTGTGNSPLHF
>few|-|TRBV20-1|TRBJ2-7
TGCAGTGCTTTGGAACTCTACGAGCAGTACTTC
CSALELYEQYF
>few|-|TRBV15|TRBJ2-1
TGTGCCACCAGCAGGAGACAGGTCCCCTACGATGAGCAGTTCTTC
CATSRRQVPYDEQFF
>many|TRBD1|TRBV7-9|TRBJ1-1
TGTGCCGGGACAGGGCGCACTGAAGCTTTCTTT
CAGTGRTEAFF
>few|-|TRBV5-1|TRBJ1-1
TGCGCCAGCGGAGGGCTTACAGGGCCGAACACTGAAGCTTTCTTT
CASGGLTGPNTEAFF
>-|-|TRBV7-9|TRBJ2-1
TGTGCCAGCAGCTTAGTGGCAGGGCACAATGAGCAGTTCTTC
CASSLVAGHNEQFF
>-|-|TRBV5-1|TRBJ2-7
TGCGCCAGCTACCAAGGGCGGACGCCCTACGAGCAGTACTTC
CASYQGRTPYEQYF
>-|-|TRBV7-9|TRBJ1-2
TGTGCCAGCAGCCCCGTACCGGGGGGTAACTATGGCTACACCTTC
CASSPVPGGNYGYTF
>-|-|TRBV5-4|TRBJ1-1
TGTGCCAGCAGCTTCTTACCGGGTGAAGCTTTCTTT
CASSFLPGEAFF